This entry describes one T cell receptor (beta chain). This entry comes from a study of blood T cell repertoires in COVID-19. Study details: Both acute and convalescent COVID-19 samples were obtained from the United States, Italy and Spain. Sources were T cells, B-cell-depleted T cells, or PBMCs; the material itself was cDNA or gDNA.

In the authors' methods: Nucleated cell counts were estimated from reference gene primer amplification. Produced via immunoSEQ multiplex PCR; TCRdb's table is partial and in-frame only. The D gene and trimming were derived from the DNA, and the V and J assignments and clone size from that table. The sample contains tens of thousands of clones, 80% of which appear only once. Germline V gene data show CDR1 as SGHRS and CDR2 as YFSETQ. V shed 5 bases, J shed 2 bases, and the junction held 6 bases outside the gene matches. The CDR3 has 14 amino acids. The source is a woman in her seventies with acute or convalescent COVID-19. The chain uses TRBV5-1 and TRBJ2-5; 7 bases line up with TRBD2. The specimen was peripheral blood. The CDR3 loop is CASRRESVQETQYF. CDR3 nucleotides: TGCGCCAGCAGGCGGGAGTCTGTACAAGAGACCCAGTACTTC.